This T cell receptor (beta chain) originates from a study of neurological immune-mediated disorders. Study results and limitations: While HTLV-1-associated myelopathy showed the greatest TCR clonal expansion, multiple sclerosis showed the least, falling below healthy controls. Expanded clones shared no CDR3 amino acid sequences across subjects, suggesting private repertoires in all groups.

Documented time point: longitudinal time-point 1 (baseline). 2 million PBMCs stored at -80 C were the source of the unsorted libraries. Many counts were recorded for this clonotype. Its target is unknown. Whenever a sequencing run was performed, it yielded over 180 million TCR-beta sequences from 15-18 subjects. TCRdb used MiXCR to reprocess the 5' RACE reads, holding one entry per CDR3 protein. In the table there are 55,000 to 80,000 distinct CDR3 sequences, roughly an eighth of which are singletons. Germline CDR1 and CDR2: SGHTA and FQGNSA. V was clipped by 1 base and J by 0 bases, with 11 bases between them. The CDR3 is made up of 16 amino acids.

The rearrangement links TRBV7-2 to TRBJ2-3; possibly TRBD1 or TRBD2 for D (6 bases each). Sequencing used PBMCs. This receptor was identified in a female donor with HTLV-1-associated myelopathy (HAM/TSP). CDR3 amino acids: CASSLVGGSSTDTQYF. CDR3 coding DNA: TGTGCCAGCAGCTTAGTGGGGGGCTCTAGCACAGATACGCAGTATTTT.